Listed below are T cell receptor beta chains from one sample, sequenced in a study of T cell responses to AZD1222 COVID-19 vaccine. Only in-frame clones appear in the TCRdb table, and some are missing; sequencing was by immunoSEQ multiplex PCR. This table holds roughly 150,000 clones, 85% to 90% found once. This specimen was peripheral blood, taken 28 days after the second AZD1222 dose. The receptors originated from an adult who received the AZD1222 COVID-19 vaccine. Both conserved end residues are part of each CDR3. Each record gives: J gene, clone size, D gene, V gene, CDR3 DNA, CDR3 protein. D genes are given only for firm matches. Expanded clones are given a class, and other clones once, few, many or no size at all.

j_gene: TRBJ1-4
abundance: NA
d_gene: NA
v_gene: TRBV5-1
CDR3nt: TGCGCCAGCAGCTTGGGGCCATCTGGGGGTAATGAAAAACTGTTTTTT
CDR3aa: CASSLGPSGGNEKLFF

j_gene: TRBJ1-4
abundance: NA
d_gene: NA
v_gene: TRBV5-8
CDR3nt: TGTGCCAGCAGCTTAGAGCTTAGAGGGGAAAAACTGTTTTTT
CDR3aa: CASSLELRGEKLFF

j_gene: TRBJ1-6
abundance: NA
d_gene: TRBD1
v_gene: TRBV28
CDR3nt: TGTGCCAGCAGGTTCGGGACAGGGGGAAATTCACCCCTCCACTTT
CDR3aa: CASRFGTGGNSPLHF

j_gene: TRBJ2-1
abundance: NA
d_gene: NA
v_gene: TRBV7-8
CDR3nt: TGTGCCAGCAGCGATCCGGTGGGGGAAGTAGCTGAGCAGTTCTTC
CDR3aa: CASSDPVGEVAEQFF

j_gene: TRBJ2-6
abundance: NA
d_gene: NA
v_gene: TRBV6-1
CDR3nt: TGTGCCAGCAGTGAAACGGGGGCCAACGTCCTGACTTTC
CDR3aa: CASSETGANVLTF

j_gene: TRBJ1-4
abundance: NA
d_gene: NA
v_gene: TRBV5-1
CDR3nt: TGCGCCAGCAGCTTGCTACAGGCCGGGAATGAAAAACTGTTTTTT
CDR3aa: CASSLLQAGNEKLFF

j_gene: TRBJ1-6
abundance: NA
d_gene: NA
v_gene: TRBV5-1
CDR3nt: TGCGCCAGCAGCTTGGGCCAGGGAAGGAATTCACCCCTCCACTTT
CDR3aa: CASSLGQGRNSPLHF

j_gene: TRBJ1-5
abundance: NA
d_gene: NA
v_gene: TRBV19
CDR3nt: TGTGCCAGTAGTATAGTGGCCGGGGATAGACAGCCCCAGCATTTT
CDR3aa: CASSIVAGDRQPQHF

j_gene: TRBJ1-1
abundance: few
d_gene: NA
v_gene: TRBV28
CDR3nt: TGTGCCAGCTCCGAAGCTTTCTTT
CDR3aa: CASSEAFF

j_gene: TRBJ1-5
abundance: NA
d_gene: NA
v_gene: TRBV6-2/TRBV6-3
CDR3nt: TGTGCCAGCAGTCAGGGTACCCTAAGCGGGCCTAATCAGCCCCAGCATTTT
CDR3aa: CASSQGTLSGPNQPQHF

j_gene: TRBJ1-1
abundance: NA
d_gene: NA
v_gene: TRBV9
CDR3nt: TGTGCCAGCAGCCCCGGGGTTGGGGCAGGCACTGAAGCTTTCTTT
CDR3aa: CASSPGVGAGTEAFF

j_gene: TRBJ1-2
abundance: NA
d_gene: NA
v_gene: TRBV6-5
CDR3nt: TGTGCCAGCAGCCCCCGGAACTATGGCTACACCTTC
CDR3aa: CASSPRNYGYTF

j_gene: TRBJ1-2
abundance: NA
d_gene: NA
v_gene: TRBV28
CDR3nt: TGTGCCAGCAATTGGAGGGGTACCTATGGCTACACCTTC
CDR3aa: CASNWRGTYGYTF

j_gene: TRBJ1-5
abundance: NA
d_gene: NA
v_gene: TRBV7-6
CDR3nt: TGTGCCAGCAGCTTAACAGGCAATCAGCCCCAGCATTTT
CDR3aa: CASSLTGNQPQHF

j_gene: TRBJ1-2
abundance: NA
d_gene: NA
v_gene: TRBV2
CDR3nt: TGTGCCAGCAGTGCCACAGAAGTCTATGGCTACACCTTC
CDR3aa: CASSATEVYGYTF

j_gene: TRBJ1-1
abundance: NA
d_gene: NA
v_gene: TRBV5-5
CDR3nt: TGTGCCAGCACCCTTAGGGAGCTCTCTGAAGCTTTCTTT
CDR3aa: CASTLRELSEAFF

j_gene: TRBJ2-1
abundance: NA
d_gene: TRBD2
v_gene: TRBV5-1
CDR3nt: TGCGCCAGCAGCGGGGGACTAGCGGGAGGGAATGAGCAGTTCTTC
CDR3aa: CASSGGLAGGNEQFF

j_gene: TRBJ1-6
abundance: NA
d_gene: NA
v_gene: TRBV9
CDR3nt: TGTGCCAGCAGCGGAAACAGAGTGGTGGGGAATTCACCCCTCCACTTT
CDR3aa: CASSGNRVVGNSPLHF

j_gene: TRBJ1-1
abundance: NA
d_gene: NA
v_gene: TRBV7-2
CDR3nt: TGTGCCAGCAGCCCTACATCGGGCAGGGGATTAGCTTTCTTT
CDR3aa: CASSPTSGRGLAFF

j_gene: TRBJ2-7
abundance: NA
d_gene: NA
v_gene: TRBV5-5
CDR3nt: TGTGCCAGCATGTTTGGGACAACCTCCTACGAGCAGTACTTC
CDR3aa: CASMFGTTSYEQYF

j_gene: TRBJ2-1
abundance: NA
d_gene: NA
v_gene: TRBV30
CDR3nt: TGTGCCTGGAGTGTCTCCCACAATGAGCAGTTCTTC
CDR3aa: CAWSVSHNEQFF

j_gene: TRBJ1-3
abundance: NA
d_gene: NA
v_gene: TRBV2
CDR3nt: TGTGCCAGCAGCGACAGAAGGGCGGCTGGAAACACCATATATTTT
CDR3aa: CASSDRRAAGNTIYF

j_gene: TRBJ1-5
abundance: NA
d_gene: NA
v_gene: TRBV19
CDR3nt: TGTGCCAGTAGTAACGGGGGAAATCAGCCCCAGCATTTT
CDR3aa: CASSNGGNQPQHF

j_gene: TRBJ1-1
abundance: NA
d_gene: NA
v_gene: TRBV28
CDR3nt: TGTGCCAGCATCGCGCCCTCCGGAGCTTTCTTT
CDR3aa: CASIAPSGAFF

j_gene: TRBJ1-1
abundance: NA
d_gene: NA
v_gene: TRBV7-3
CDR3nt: TGTGCCAGCAGCTTAAATGCCAGACACACTGAAGCTTTCTTT
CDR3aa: CASSLNARHTEAFF

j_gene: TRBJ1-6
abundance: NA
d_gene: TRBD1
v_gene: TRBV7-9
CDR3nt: TGTGCCAGCAGCTTAGAGGGACAGATTAATTCACCCCTCCACTTT
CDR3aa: CASSLEGQINSPLHF

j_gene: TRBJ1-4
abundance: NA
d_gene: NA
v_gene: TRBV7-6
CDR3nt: TGTGCCAGCAGCTTAGATGCTTCCGGCACGACCTCCGTTTTTGAAAAACTGTTTTTT
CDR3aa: CASSLDASGTTSVFEKLFF

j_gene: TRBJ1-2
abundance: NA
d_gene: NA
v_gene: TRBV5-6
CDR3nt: TGTGCCAGCAGCTTGGCCGGGGCGACGAACTATGGCTACACCTTC
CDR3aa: CASSLAGATNYGYTF

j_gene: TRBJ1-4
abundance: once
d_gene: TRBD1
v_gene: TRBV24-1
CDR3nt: TGTGCCACCAGTGATCCCCCGGACAGGGACCCTTTTGGAAAACTGTTTTTT
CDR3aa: CATSDPPDRDPFGKLFF

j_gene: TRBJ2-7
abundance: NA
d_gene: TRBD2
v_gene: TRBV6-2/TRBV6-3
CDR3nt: TGTGCCAGCAGTTACAGGACTAGACGGGACGAGCAGTACTTC
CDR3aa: CASSYRTRRDEQYF

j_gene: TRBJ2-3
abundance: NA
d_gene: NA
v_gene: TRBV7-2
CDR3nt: TGTGCCAGCAGCCGGGACGGAGCAGATACGCAGTATTTT
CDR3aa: CASSRDGADTQYF

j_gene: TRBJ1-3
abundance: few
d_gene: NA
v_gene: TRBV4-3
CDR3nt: TGCGCCAGCAGCCAAGCAAACGACCCAGCCTCTGGAAACACCATATATTTT
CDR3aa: CASSQANDPASGNTIYF

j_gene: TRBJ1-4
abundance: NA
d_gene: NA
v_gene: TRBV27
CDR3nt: TGTGCCAGCAGTTTAAGGGAACATGGCAATGAAAAACTGTTTTTT
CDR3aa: CASSLREHGNEKLFF

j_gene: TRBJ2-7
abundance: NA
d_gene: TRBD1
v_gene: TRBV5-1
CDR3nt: TGCGCCAGCAGCGCTAGTGGGGGACAGGGTCACGAGCAGTACTTC
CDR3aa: CASSASGGQGHEQYF

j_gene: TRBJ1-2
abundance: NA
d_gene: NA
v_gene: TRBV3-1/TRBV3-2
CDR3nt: TGTGCCAGCAGCCAAGATGTAAATTCTGGCTATGGCTACACCTTC
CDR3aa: CASSQDVNSGYGYTF